This T cell receptor beta chain was documented in a study of cytomegalovirus exposure and HLA in healthy donors. Comments on this clone: Its antigen is unidentified.

Study-wide points: Overall, around 160 TCR beta chains were annotated as cytomegalovirus-associated.

Only in-frame clones appear in the TCRdb table, and some are missing; sequencing was by immunoSEQ multiplex PCR. The sample shows about 200,000 clones, more than 75% of them seen only once. What was sequenced was PBMCs. This receptor was obtained from a woman younger than 30 in good health and CMV-seropositive.

CDR3 sequence: CASSDAAGPYEAFF. The CDR3 nucleotides read TGTGCCAGCAGTGATGCGGCAGGGCCTTATGAAGCTTTCTTT. The chain recombines TRBV25-1 with TRBJ1-1, with D possibly TRBD1 on 5 matching bases. V was shortened by 3 bases and J by 7 bases, with 15 bases between the two germline ends. The CDR3 is 14 amino acids. The germline V gene encodes CDR1 MGHDK and CDR2 SYGVNS.